Described below is a single T cell receptor (beta chain) sequence and its context. Assay used: immunoSEQ multiplex PCR; TCRdb lists only in-frame clones, some missing. The sample consists of about 1.5 million clones, roughly 98% of them appearing once. These data belong to a study of shared clonotypes between healthy human individuals. The overall study: Samples came from a couple of female and three male donors aged 18 to 49.

V was trimmed by 5 bases and J by 5 bases, leaving 6 bases between them. The CDR3 consists of 11 residues. CDR1 is SGHAT, CDR2 FQNNGV, per germline. This clonotype was sampled from a man aged 30-40 years in good health. J is TRBJ2-5 and V is TRBV11-2, with D unresolved. Material: naive CD4+ T cells sorted from blood. This sample's subset: CD45RA+ positively selected. CDR3 protein: CASSRAETQYF. CDR3 nucleotide sequence: TGTGCCAGCAGCCGCGCTGAGACCCAGTACTTC.